A selection of T cell receptor beta chains follows, all from one sample in a study of molecular identifiers for immune sequencing clone quantification. TCRdb fed the PCR reads into MiXCR, producing one record per CDR3 protein. The sample has some 320,000 distinct CDR3 sequences, about 20% seen once. Input material: naive CD8+ T cells from blood, with Jurkat cell RNA spiked in. These receptors were collected from a human donor in good health. Some libraries in this study had Jurkat cell RNA spiked in. Both conserved end residues are part of each CDR3. A D gene is named only where the DNA matches it firmly. Some rows have no size entry. The others give once, few or many, or a class for an expanded clone.

J gene: TRBJ1-1; V gene: TRBV9; D gene: NA; clone size: many; CDR3 protein: CASSVSGVQGEAFF; CDR3 DNA: TGTGCCAGCAGCGTATCAGGGGTTCAGGGTGAAGCTTTCTTT
J gene: TRBJ2-7; V gene: TRBV6-5; D gene: TRBD2; clone size: NA; CDR3 protein: CASRPGLAGGREQYF; CDR3 DNA: TGTGCCAGCAGACCGGGACTAGCGGGAGGGCGTGAGCAGTACTTC
J gene: TRBJ2-3; V gene: TRBV20-1; D gene: NA; clone size: many; CDR3 protein: CSVPPHRHDSADTQYF; CDR3 DNA: TGCAGTGTTCCCCCCCATCGACACGACAGTGCAGATACGCAGTATTTT
J gene: TRBJ2-1; V gene: TRBV4-3; D gene: NA; clone size: many; CDR3 protein: CASSQVTEAPYNEQFF; CDR3 DNA: TGCGCCAGCAGCCAAGTTACGGAGGCCCCCTACAATGAGCAGTTCTTC
J gene: TRBJ2-3; V gene: TRBV28; D gene: TRBD2; clone size: many; CDR3 protein: CASSPFVGAGVTDTQYF; CDR3 DNA: TGTGCCAGCAGTCCCTTTGTGGGAGCGGGAGTGACAGATACGCAGTATTTT
J gene: TRBJ2-2; V gene: TRBV9; D gene: NA; clone size: many; CDR3 protein: CASSLWGGGITGELFF; CDR3 DNA: TGTGCCAGCAGCCTCTGGGGAGGGGGCATCACCGGGGAGCTGTTTTTT
J gene: TRBJ2-1; V gene: TRBV14; D gene: NA; clone size: many; CDR3 protein: CASSQGGGVYNEQFF; CDR3 DNA: TGTGCCAGCAGCCAAGGGGGCGGGGTATACAATGAGCAGTTCTTC
J gene: TRBJ1-1; V gene: TRBV28; D gene: NA; clone size: few; CDR3 protein: CASSIGKNTEAFF; CDR3 DNA: TGTGCCAGCAGTATCGGGAAGAACACTGAAGCTTTCTTT
J gene: TRBJ1-1; V gene: TRBV5-1; D gene: NA; clone size: many; CDR3 protein: CASSFFRAMTGDTEAFF; CDR3 DNA: TGCGCCAGCAGCTTTTTTCGGGCAATGACAGGAGACACTGAAGCTTTCTTT
J gene: TRBJ2-7; V gene: TRBV6-2/TRBV6-3; D gene: NA; clone size: many; CDR3 protein: CASSYRRGAEQYF; CDR3 DNA: TGTGCCAGCAGTTACAGGCGCGGGGCGGAGCAGTACTTC
J gene: TRBJ2-1; V gene: TRBV12-3/TRBV12-4; D gene: TRBD1; clone size: few; CDR3 protein: CASRQPPGTGMNEQFF; CDR3 DNA: TGTGCCAGCAGGCAGCCCCCCGGGACAGGGATGAATGAGCAGTTCTTC
J gene: TRBJ2-7; V gene: TRBV4-2; D gene: TRBD2; clone size: few; CDR3 protein: CASSHPMGPLAGGHEQYF; CDR3 DNA: TGTGCCAGCAGCCACCCTATGGGCCCCCTAGCGGGAGGTCATGAGCAGTACTTC
J gene: TRBJ2-7; V gene: TRBV7-8; D gene: NA; clone size: many; CDR3 protein: CASSQSDPAYEQYF; CDR3 DNA: TGTGCCAGCAGCCAATCGGACCCCGCCTACGAGCAGTACTTC
J gene: TRBJ1-5; V gene: TRBV6-2/TRBV6-3; D gene: NA; clone size: few; CDR3 protein: CASGQSRNQPQHF; CDR3 DNA: TGTGCCAGCGGTCAGAGCAGGAATCAGCCCCAGCATTTT
J gene: TRBJ2-3; V gene: TRBV7-6; D gene: TRBD1; clone size: many; CDR3 protein: CASSLNRGRTDTQYF; CDR3 DNA: TGTGCCAGCAGCTTGAACAGGGGACGCACAGATACGCAGTATTTT
J gene: TRBJ2-5; V gene: TRBV14; D gene: NA; clone size: many; CDR3 protein: CASSQVGQSQETQYF; CDR3 DNA: TGTGCCAGCAGCCAAGTTGGACAGTCACAAGAGACCCAGTACTTC
J gene: TRBJ2-2; V gene: TRBV3-1; D gene: TRBD2; clone size: many; CDR3 protein: CASTGTSGRSGELFF; CDR3 DNA: TGTGCCAGCACCGGGACTAGCGGGAGATCCGGGGAGCTGTTTTTT
J gene: TRBJ1-2; V gene: TRBV4-1; D gene: NA; clone size: many; CDR3 protein: CASSQGPRDYGYTF; CDR3 DNA: TGCGCCAGCAGCCAAGGTCCCAGGGATTATGGCTACACCTTC
J gene: TRBJ1-1; V gene: TRBV27; D gene: NA; clone size: NA; CDR3 protein: CASSSRDGENTEAFF; CDR3 DNA: TGTGCCAGCAGTTCTCGGGACGGGGAGAACACTGAAGCTTTCTTT
J gene: TRBJ2-5; V gene: TRBV7-6; D gene: NA; clone size: NA; CDR3 protein: CASSFNIRTYQETRYF; CDR3 DNA: TGTGCCAGCAGCTTTAATATCCGGACCTACCAAGAGACCCGGTACTTC
J gene: TRBJ2-4; V gene: TRBV13; D gene: NA; clone size: many; CDR3 protein: CASSLGGTQGKNIQYF; CDR3 DNA: TGTGCCAGCAGCTTAGGAGGGACTCAGGGCAAAAACATTCAGTACTTC
J gene: TRBJ2-3; V gene: TRBV6-5; D gene: TRBD1; clone size: many; CDR3 protein: CASSSLGQPLVDF; CDR3 DNA: TGTGCCAGCAGCTCCCTGGGACAGCCCCTTGTGGATTTT
J gene: TRBJ2-7; V gene: TRBV4-3; D gene: TRBD2; clone size: once; CDR3 protein: CASSQGIAGNSYEQYF; CDR3 DNA: TGCGCCAGCAGCCAGGGTATAGCGGGAAACTCCTACGAGCAGTACTTC
J gene: TRBJ1-2; V gene: TRBV6-5; D gene: NA; clone size: many; CDR3 protein: CASSYSRSGPRGYTF; CDR3 DNA: TGTGCCAGCAGTTACTCGAGATCCGGCCCCCGCGGCTACACCTTC
J gene: TRBJ2-3; V gene: TRBV28; D gene: NA; clone size: NA; CDR3 protein: CASSPWTGPSTDTLYF; CDR3 DNA: TGTGCCAGCAGCCCATGGACTGGGCCGTCCACAGATACGCTGTATTTT
J gene: TRBJ1-5; V gene: TRBV6-2/TRBV6-3; D gene: NA; clone size: few; CDR3 protein: CVSTEALGNQPQHF; CDR3 DNA: TGTGTCTCGACCGAGGCGTTGGGTAATCAGCCCCAGCATTTT
J gene: TRBJ2-7; V gene: TRBV28; D gene: TRBD1; clone size: many; CDR3 protein: CASSFRGLYEQYF; CDR3 DNA: TGTGCCAGCAGTTTCAGGGGGCTCTACGAGCAGTACTTC
J gene: TRBJ2-3; V gene: TRBV6-5; D gene: NA; clone size: many; CDR3 protein: CAKHPDTQYF; CDR3 DNA: TGTGCCAAACACCCAGATACGCAGTATTTT
J gene: TRBJ2-1; V gene: TRBV24-1; D gene: NA; clone size: many; CDR3 protein: CATSDSRGYSSYNEQFF; CDR3 DNA: TGTGCCACCAGTGATTCACGAGGGTACAGCTCCTACAATGAGCAGTTCTTC
J gene: TRBJ2-5; V gene: TRBV11-2; D gene: NA; clone size: few; CDR3 protein: CASSSGAGYQETQYF; CDR3 DNA: TGTGCCAGCAGCTCCGGGGCGGGGTACCAAGAGACCCAGTACTTC
J gene: TRBJ2-2; V gene: TRBV7-6; D gene: TRBD1; clone size: few; CDR3 protein: CASSDPIQPGQGGLAGELFF; CDR3 DNA: TGTGCCAGCAGCGACCCAATTCAGCCGGGACAGGGCGGGTTGGCCGGGGAGCTGTTTTTT
J gene: TRBJ1-1; V gene: TRBV21-1; D gene: NA; clone size: few; CDR3 protein: CASSQPGAFF; CDR3 DNA: TGTGCCAGCAGCCAACCTGGGGCTTTCTTT
J gene: TRBJ2-3; V gene: TRBV4-3; D gene: NA; clone size: NA; CDR3 protein: CASSPITETSTDTQYF; CDR3 DNA: TGCGCCAGCAGCCCGATTACAGAGACTAGCACAGATACGCAGTATTTT
J gene: TRBJ2-6; V gene: TRBV5-4; D gene: TRBD1; clone size: many; CDR3 protein: CASSLGGTGSTRANVLTF; CDR3 DNA: TGTGCCAGCAGCTTGGGGGGGACAGGGTCCACCCGGGCCAACGTCCTGACTTTC
J gene: TRBJ1-5; V gene: TRBV19; D gene: NA; clone size: NA; CDR3 protein: CAGRTGTRSNQPQHF; CDR3 DNA: TGTGCCGGTAGAACGGGGACCCGGAGCAATCAGCCCCAGCATTTT
J gene: TRBJ1-1; V gene: TRBV6-5; D gene: NA; clone size: many; CDR3 protein: CASSYTRNTEAFF; CDR3 DNA: TGTGCCAGCAGTTACACAAGGAACACTGAAGCTTTCTTT
J gene: TRBJ2-1; V gene: TRBV18; D gene: NA; clone size: many; CDR3 protein: CASSATRGPSWDEQFF; CDR3 DNA: TGTGCCAGCTCAGCGACGCGGGGCCCCTCCTGGGATGAGCAGTTCTTC
J gene: TRBJ2-3; V gene: TRBV20-1; D gene: TRBD2; clone size: NA; CDR3 protein: CSARQLGLAGGPSTGTQYF; CDR3 DNA: TGCAGTGCCCGGCAGCTGGGACTAGCGGGGGGCCCTAGCACAGGTACGCAGTATTTT
J gene: TRBJ2-7; V gene: TRBV7-9; D gene: TRBD2; clone size: many; CDR3 protein: CASSLYTSGRSYEQYF; CDR3 DNA: TGTGCCAGCAGCTTATATACTAGCGGGAGAAGTTACGAGCAGTACTTC
J gene: TRBJ2-7; V gene: TRBV6-5; D gene: TRBD1; clone size: many; CDR3 protein: CASSRDREGNEQYF; CDR3 DNA: TGTGCCAGCAGCCGGGACAGGGAGGGGAACGAGCAGTACTTC
J gene: TRBJ2-2; V gene: TRBV9; D gene: TRBD1; clone size: many; CDR3 protein: CASSVEARQGIGNTGELFF; CDR3 DNA: TGTGCCAGCAGCGTAGAAGCGAGACAGGGAATAGGGAACACCGGGGAGCTGTTTTTT
J gene: TRBJ1-5; V gene: TRBV20-1; D gene: TRBD1; clone size: many; CDR3 protein: CSAMGQGAAFNQPQHF; CDR3 DNA: TGCAGTGCTATGGGACAGGGGGCCGCTTTTAATCAGCCCCAGCATTTT
J gene: TRBJ1-1; V gene: TRBV20-1; D gene: TRBD1; clone size: many; CDR3 protein: CSARPGQGDTEAFF; CDR3 DNA: TGCAGTGCTAGACCTGGACAGGGGGACACTGAAGCTTTCTTT
J gene: TRBJ1-4; V gene: TRBV12-3/TRBV12-4; D gene: NA; clone size: many; CDR3 protein: CASSPPNILNNEKLFF; CDR3 DNA: TGTGCCAGCAGTCCACCTAACATACTTAATAATGAAAAACTGTTTTTT
J gene: TRBJ2-7; V gene: TRBV29-1; D gene: NA; clone size: many; CDR3 protein: CSAGPSSYEQYF; CDR3 DNA: TGCAGCGCCGGACCAAGCTCCTACGAGCAGTACTTC
J gene: TRBJ2-1; V gene: TRBV10-1; D gene: NA; clone size: NA; CDR3 protein: CASGSGFHNEQFF; CDR3 DNA: TGCGCCAGCGGATCCGGGTTTCACAATGAGCAGTTCTTC
J gene: TRBJ2-7; V gene: TRBV20-1; D gene: TRBD2; clone size: many; CDR3 protein: CSGELAVSYEQYF; CDR3 DNA: TGCAGTGGTGAACTAGCGGTCTCCTACGAGCAGTACTTC